This T cell receptor (beta chain) stems from a study of molecular identifiers for immune sequencing clone quantification. Study-wide results and caveats: It was shown that clones above 20 RNA copies held over 99% of effector molecules, but under 1% in naive cells.

Sorted naive CD8 T cells, roughly 20,000 to 1,100,000, were sequenced from 10%, 30% or 50% RNA. The authors sorted naive CD8 T cells as CD8+CD4-CCR7+CD45RA+. With 5 bases clipped from V and 9 bases from J, the junction kept 10 bases outside the gene matches. Germline V gene sequence: CDR1 SEHNR, CDR2 FQNEAQ (reference sequence). The length of the CDR3 is 14 residues. Previously described methods and listed TCR primers were employed for the bulk TCR libraries. TCRdb processed the PCR reads anew with MiXCR; each CDR3 protein has one entry. The sample has about 320,000 distinct CDR3 sequences, roughly a quarter seen once. This clonotype was detected only a few times. Its antigen is unidentified.

The source of this sequence is a human donor in good health. Some libraries in this study had Jurkat cell RNA spiked in. Material: naive CD8+ T cells from blood, with Jurkat cell RNA spiked in. Subset noted: FACS-sorted CD8+CD4-CCR7+CD45RA+ naive T cells. V and J are TRBV7-9 and TRBJ2-1, with 7 bases that match TRBD1. The CDR3 sequence: CASSLGQSPGEQFF. CDR3 nucleotides: TGTGCCAGCAGCCTGGGACAGAGTCCCGGTGAGCAGTTCTTC.